Each of the 3 T cell receptor beta chains below was sequenced from the same sample in a study of graft-versus-host responses after intestinal transplantation. This table comes from immunoSEQ multiplex PCR, and its TCRdb copy is limited to in-frame clones, with some not included. This sample yields roughly 90,000 clones, of which about 91% are seen a single time; 0.3% to 0.35% belongs to the top ten. These receptors have no identified antigens. Sample: unstimulated CD4+ T cells sorted from spleen or lymph node cells, taken before transplant. The origin of the receptors is a human donor who was the organ donor for an intestinal transplant.

The chain couples TRBV5-1 to TRBJ2-1, with D maybe TRBD2 (5 bases). V lost 2 bases to trimming and J lost 10 bases, with 19 bases between them. Germline CDR1 SGHRS, CDR2 YFSETQ. The CDR3 has 15 amino acids. CDR3 loop: CASSFIPKGEGEQFF. In DNA form, the CDR3 reads TGCGCCAGCAGCTTTATCCCCAAAGGTGAGGGCGAGCAGTTCTTC. Drawing the rest from reference TRBV5-1 and TRBJ2-1, the complete variable domain is KAGVTQTPRYLIKTRGQQVTLSCSPISGHRSVSWYQQTPGQGLQFLFEYFSETQRNKGNFPGRFSGRQFSNSRSEMNVSTLELGDSALYLCASSFIPKGEGEQFFGPGTRLTVL.

The J gene is TRBJ2-7, the V gene TRBV4-1; 7 nucleotides line up with TRBD1. With V trimmed by 4 bases and J by 0 bases, 9 bases remained unmatched. The germline V gene has CDR1 MGHRA and CDR2 YSYEKL. The CDR3 has 16 residues. CDR3 sequence reads: CASSLPGQWYSYEQYF. DNA for the CDR3: TGCGCCAGCAGCCTTCCGGGACAGTGGTACTCCTACGAGCAGTACTTC.

The chain uses TRBV5-1 and TRBJ1-5; 8 bases map to TRBD1. Germline trimming cut 3 bases from V and 7 bases from J; bases unmatched to any gene: 3. The germline V gene encodes CDR1 SGHRS and CDR2 YFSETQ. The CDR3 has 13 amino acids. The DNA of the CDR3 is TGCGCCAGCAGCTACAGGGGGGGCCAGCCCCAGCATTTT. It is translated as CASSYRGGQPQHF.